This TCR beta chain was recorded in a study of tissue T cells after allogeneic stem cell transplantation. General study points: Shared clones across patients were few; motif clustering revealed tissue-specific shared signatures. TCR repertoires tracked anatomic similarity, regardless of disease or transplant status.

The protocol was immunoSEQ multiplex PCR, while the TCRdb copy is restricted to in-frame clones and leaves out a portion. The profile shows 10,000 or so clones, about three fifths of them singletons. Details on this clone: Its target is unknown.

Germline CDR1 GTSNPN, CDR2 SVGIG (reference sequence). The CDR3 runs 14 residues. The junction had 4 bases not matched to a gene; V was cut back by 3 bases and J by 4 bases. The chain is built from TRBV30 and TRBJ1-2, with 11 bases identical to TRBD1. Specimen: tissue from the ileum, collected at autopsy. This sequence was found in a woman aged 18-49 years with breast cancer. The DNA for the CDR3 is TGTGCCTGGAGCCGCGGACAGGGGGCCTATGGCTACACCTTC. Its translation: CAWSRGQGAYGYTF.